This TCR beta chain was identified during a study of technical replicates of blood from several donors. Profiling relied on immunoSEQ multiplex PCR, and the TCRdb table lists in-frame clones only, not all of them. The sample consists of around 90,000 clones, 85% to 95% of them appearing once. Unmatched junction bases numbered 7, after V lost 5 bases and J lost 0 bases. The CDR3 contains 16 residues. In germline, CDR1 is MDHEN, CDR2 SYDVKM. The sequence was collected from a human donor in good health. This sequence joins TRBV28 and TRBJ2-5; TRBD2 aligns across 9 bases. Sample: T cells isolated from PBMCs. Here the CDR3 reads CASSVSGSSYQETQYF. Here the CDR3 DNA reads TGTGCCAGCAGTGTTAGCGGGAGTTCCTACCAAGAGACCCAGTACTTC.